The T cell receptor (beta chain) described here comes from a study of cytomegalovirus exposure and HLA in healthy donors. PCR was performed using 60 Vbeta and 13 Jbeta primers. Sequencing was performed with immunoSEQ multiplex PCR; in TCRdb, only in-frame clones are kept and a portion is missing. The table has approximately 120,000 clones, over 60% seen once. Donors showed nominal health when sampled, although they likely had unrecorded immune exposures. The CDR3 length is 15 residues. Germline V lookup: CDR1 SEHNR, CDR2 FQNEAQ (reference sequence). The J segment lost 6 bases and the V segment lost 1 base, leaving 5 bases of the junction unmatched.

The gene calls are TRBV7-9 and TRBJ2-5; TRBD1 agrees at 10 bases. The clonotype was recovered from a woman in her fifties or sixties in good health and CMV-seropositive. The sequencing sample was made of PBMCs. The CDR3 DNA follows: TGTGCCAGCAGCTTAGGAGACAGGGGGCCGAAGACCCAGTACTTC. Translated, it gives CASSLGDRGPKTQYF.